This T cell receptor (beta chain) was found in a study of blood T cell repertoires in COVID-19. The overall study: Donors in the United States, Italy and Spain gave samples during acute or convalescent COVID-19.

Per germline, CDR1 GTSNPN and CDR2 SVGIG (reference sequence). Between the trimmed V and J ends, which lost 1 base and 4 bases, there was a span of 14 bases. The CDR3 contains 15 residues. In the authors' workflow: It was from reference gene primer amplification that nucleated cell counts were estimated. The repertoire was sequenced with immunoSEQ multiplex PCR; TCRdb's copy has only in-frame clones and lacks some. That table gives V, J and clone size, and the DNA gave D and trimming. There are some 50,000 clones in the sample; 86% occur only once, and approximately 2.6% lies in the top ten. This receptor was obtained from a man older than 75 with acute or convalescent COVID-19. The sequenced sample was peripheral blood. The genes are TRBV30 and TRBJ1-5; no reliable D call. CDR3 bases: TGTGCCTGGAGTGGGGCCCCTGGGAGGAATCAGCCCCAGCATTTT. Translation gives CAWSGAPGRNQPQHF.